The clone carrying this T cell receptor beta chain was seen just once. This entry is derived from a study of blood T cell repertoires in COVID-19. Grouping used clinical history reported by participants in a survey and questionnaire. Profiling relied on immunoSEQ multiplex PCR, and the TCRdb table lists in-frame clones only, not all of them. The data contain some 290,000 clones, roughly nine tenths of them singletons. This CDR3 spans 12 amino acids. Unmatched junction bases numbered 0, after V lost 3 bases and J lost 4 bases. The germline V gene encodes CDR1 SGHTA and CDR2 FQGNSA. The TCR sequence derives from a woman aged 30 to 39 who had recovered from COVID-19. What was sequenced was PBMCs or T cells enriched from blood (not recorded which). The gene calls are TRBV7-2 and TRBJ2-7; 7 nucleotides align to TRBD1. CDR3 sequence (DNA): TGTGCCAGCAGCTTGACAGGGTACGAGCAGTACTTC. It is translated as CASSLTGYEQYF.